A single T cell receptor beta chain is shown here with its context. Its antigen is currently not known. Per-nucleotide qualities are absent, and no much larger clonotype sits a single base away. This entry comes from a study of beta chain features in type 1 diabetes listed by TCRdb under 2018. A note on the overall study: Patients and healthy donors did not differ in mean age, gender distribution, total cell number or subset yield. A total of some 100,000,000 sorted cells were examined across all samples, and a strong correlation was observed between cell number per subset and RNA yield. Naive and central memory subsets were obtained from all 30 or so donors, but regulatory and stem cell-like memory subsets were isolated from only 8 patients and 8 healthy donors. In the study, TCRB repertoires of sorted circulating CD4+ T cell subsets from recently diagnosed type 1 diabetes patients were compared with those of matched healthy donors.

The entire isolated RNA was reverse transcribed using the High Capacity cDNA Reverse Transcription Kit, and thus expressed TCRB transcripts were sequenced. Deep immunoSEQ sequencing was performed on naive, central memory and regulatory T cell samples, with an average of around 3.4 million total reads per sample. After sorted cells were lysed in RLT buffer, RNA was extracted with DNase-treated RNeasy Micro or Mini kits, with the choice depending on cell number. To prevent cross-contamination, every cell subset was processed on its own, while patient and healthy donor samples were processed together. TCRB sequences were amplified from cDNA with the immunoSEQ multiplex PCR, producing 87-bp fragments spanning the CDR3 region. Sequencing of the amplicons was done on the Illumina HiSeq platform. On the study's bioinformatics: PCR bias was corrected computationally using synthetic template baselines, and reads within Hamming distance 2 were collapsed, with unmergeable singletons discarded. Reads were aligned against IMGT to assign V, D and J genes, CDR3 length and insertions or deletions at six rearrangement sites. Within each subset, clonotype counts were normalized to the number of sorted cells before true diversity and Gini coefficients were calculated with the tcR R package. The overlap coefficient, calculated on TCRB nucleotide sequences, was used to quantify repertoire sharing. As a proxy for the pre-selection repertoire, out-of-frame TCRB sequences from naive cells were analyzed. TCRdb took this table from immuneACCESS and kept in-frame rearrangements with V and J called. Such tables lack part of the clones; where checked against another copy, unresolved V genes explain under half of the gap, and the rest is unexplained. V, J and clone size were drawn from that table, and D and trimming were deduced from the DNA. In all, the sample holds hundreds of thousands of clones, and 10% to 15% of those were seen once. The ten largest clones take up about 0.02% of the sample.

Broader findings and caveats from the paper: Sequencing cDNA rather than genomic DNA could over-represent highly expressing activated cells, although activation and CD3 levels did not differ between groups. Naive, central memory and regulatory TCRB repertoires appeared to be more alike among patients than among healthy donors. In all four CD4+ subsets, TCRB CDR3 length was moderately but significantly shorter in type 1 diabetes patients. PCR may preferentially amplify shorter templates, but because patient and control samples were amplified and corrected together, any resulting skew would affect both groups equally. Because small numbers of individuals were included in the HLA sub-analyses, any influence of HLA type on TCRB rearrangement was left unresolved. Fewer insertions and more nucleotide deletions at VDJ recombination sites were observed in patients with type 1 diabetes, implying thymic rearrangement abnormalities.

Each donor gave one peripheral blood draw, averaging roughly 120 mL, which was collected into heparinised tubes. A BD FACSAria II and a panel including CD45RO, CCR7, CD25, CD127, CD95 and CD27 were used to sort naive, central memory, regulatory and stem cell-like memory CD4+ T cells. All sorted populations exceeded 95% purity. PBMCs were isolated right away by Lymphoprep density gradient centrifugation and were stained directly, without culture. Samples were stained and sorted in pairs, with one healthy donor and one patient per experiment, so that batch effects were minimized. The CDR3 contains 15 residues, cysteine and phenylalanine counted. This entry keeps only the CDR3 DNA: 45 bases, framed from base 1. V sheds 2 bases and J sheds 0 bases, leaving 10 bases between their ends. Based on the germline V gene, the CDR1 and CDR2 sequences are MGHRA and YSYEKL.

The V and J genes are TRBV4-1 and TRBJ1-1; the D gene lacks a confident call. Sequencing was performed on naive CD4+ T cells from blood. Taken with the paper, the label for cell subset or site translates to: true naive CD4+ T cells. The origin of this receptor is a man aged 18 to 30 with type 1 diabetes. The CDR3 amino acid sequence is: CASSQFPGLNTEAFF. The nucleotide sequence reads TGCGCCAGCAGCCAATTTCCGGGCTTGAACACTGAAGCTTTCTTT.